The clone carrying this T cell receptor beta chain showed up just a few times. Its specificity is unknown. This sample was taken from a study of response to subunit inactivated influenza vaccine. Whole-study findings and limits: Authors suggested each seasonal influenza vaccination recruits few new T cells.

TCRdb reprocessed the RT-PCR reads with MiXCR, giving one entry per CDR3 protein. Altogether under 850,000 distinct CDR3 sequences are present, approximately 17% being singletons, with the ten largest covering approximately 11%. Germline CDR1 is MGHDK and CDR2 is SYGVNS. CDR3 length: 14 residues. V shed 8 bases and J 5 bases; nucleotides not matched to a gene: 10. The receptor comes from a man aged 45 to 65 who received an inactivated influenza vaccine. The sequencing here drew on PBMCs from blood, taken 5 to 6 days after vaccination. This chain joins TRBV25-1 and TRBJ1-2, with 8 nucleotides matching TRBD1. The CDR3 spells CASGKMDRAYGYTF. Here the CDR3 DNA reads TGTGCCAGCGGCAAAATGGACAGGGCGTATGGCTACACCTTC.